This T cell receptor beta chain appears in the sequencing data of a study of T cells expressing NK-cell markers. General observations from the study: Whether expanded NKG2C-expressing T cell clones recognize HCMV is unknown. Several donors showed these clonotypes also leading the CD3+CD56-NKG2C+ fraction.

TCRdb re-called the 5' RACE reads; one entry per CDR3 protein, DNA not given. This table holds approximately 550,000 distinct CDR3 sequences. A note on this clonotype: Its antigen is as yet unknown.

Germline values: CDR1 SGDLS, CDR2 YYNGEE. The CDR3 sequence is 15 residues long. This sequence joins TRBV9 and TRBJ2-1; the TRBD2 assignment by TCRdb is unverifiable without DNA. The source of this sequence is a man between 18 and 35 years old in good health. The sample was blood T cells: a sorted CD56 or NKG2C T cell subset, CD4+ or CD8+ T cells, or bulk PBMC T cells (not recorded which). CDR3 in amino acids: CASSAGGDSNNEQFF.